Included here is one TCR beta chain sequence, with context. What it recognizes is unknown. This sample was included in a study of cytotoxic CD8 clonotypes in ibrutinib-treated CLL. The wider study: Patients gave response samples after a median about eleven months of treatment, range 6 to 36.

The germline V gene has CDR1 MNHEY and CDR2 SVGAGI. Trimming cost V 2 bases and J 5 bases, with 7 bases left between them. This CDR3 is 12 amino acids long. Clones were read by immunoSEQ multiplex PCR, and TCRdb kept only the in-frame ones, dropping some. This table holds some 10,000 clones, about four fifths found once. General observations from the study: Few clonotypes were public, and these shrank or held steady under treatment. Sampling times differed between sustained-remission and progressing patients. Higher clonality was seen at ibrutinib response and a return toward baseline at progression.

The chain links TRBV6-5 to TRBJ2-7; D gene unclear. Sequencing was performed on PBMCs, taken at disease progression, from a patient treated with ibrutinib. The receptor was derived from a human donor with chronic lymphocytic leukemia. The CDR3 loop is CASSYNRDEQYF. Here the CDR3 DNA reads TGTGCCAGCAGTTACAACCGAGACGAGCAGTACTTC.